The present T cell receptor (beta chain) was sequenced within a study of T cells in Graves' hyperthyroidism and ophthalmopathy. TCR beta CDR3 regions were amplified from RNA transcripts. The HTBI primer set drove a first-round RT-PCR of the TCR CDR3. MiXCR was run by TCRdb on the multiplex PCR reads, yielding one entry per CDR3 protein. The sample shows approximately 600,000 distinct CDR3 sequences, around 14% of them seen only once. This clonotype showed up many times. The ends lost 5 bases at V and 4 bases at J; junction bases unmatched: 5. The CDR3 has 13 residues. Germline CDR1 is SQVTM and CDR2 is ANQGSEA.

The specimen sequenced was blood. The clonotype comes from a woman between 18 and 29 years old with Graves' ophthalmopathy. This chain links TRBV29-1 with TRBJ2-7; 10 bases match TRBD2. CDR3 protein: CSVSETSGYEQYF. The CDR3 DNA sequence: TGCAGCGTTAGTGAGACTAGCGGGTACGAGCAGTACTTC.